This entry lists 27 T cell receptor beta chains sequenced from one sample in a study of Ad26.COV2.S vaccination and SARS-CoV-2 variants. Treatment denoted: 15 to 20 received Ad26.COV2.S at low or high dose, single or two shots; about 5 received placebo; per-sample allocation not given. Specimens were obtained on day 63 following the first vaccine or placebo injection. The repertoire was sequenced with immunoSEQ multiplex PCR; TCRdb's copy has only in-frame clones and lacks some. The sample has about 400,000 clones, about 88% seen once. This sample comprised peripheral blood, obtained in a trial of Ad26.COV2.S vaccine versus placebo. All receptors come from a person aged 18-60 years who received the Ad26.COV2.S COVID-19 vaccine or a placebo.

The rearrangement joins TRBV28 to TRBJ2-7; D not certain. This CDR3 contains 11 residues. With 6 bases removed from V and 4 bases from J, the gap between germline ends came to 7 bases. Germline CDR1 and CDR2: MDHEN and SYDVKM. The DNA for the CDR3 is TGTGCCAGCAGAATGGAGTACGAGCAGTACTTC. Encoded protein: CASRMEYEQYF.

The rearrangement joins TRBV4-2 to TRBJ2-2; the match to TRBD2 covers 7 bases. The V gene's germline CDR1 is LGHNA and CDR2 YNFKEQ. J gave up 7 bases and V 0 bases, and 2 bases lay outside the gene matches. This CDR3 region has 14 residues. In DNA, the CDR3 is TGTGCCAGCAGCCAAGAGACTAGCCTCGGGGAGCTGTTTTTT. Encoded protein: CASSQETSLGELFF.

CDR3 coding DNA: TGTGCCAGCAGTTTTTTAGGACAGGTAACCTACAATGAGCAGTTCTTC. It codes for CASSFLGQVTYNEQFF. The J gene is TRBJ2-1, the V gene TRBV28; TRBD1 agrees at 7 bases. The CDR3 sequence is 16 residues long. V was clipped by 3 bases and J by 2 bases; unmatched bases: 7. The germline CDR1 and CDR2 sequences are MDHEN and SYDVKM. Variable domain in full (rest from reference TRBV28 and TRBJ2-1): DVKVTQSSRYLVKRTGEKVFLECVQDMDHENMFWYRQDPGLGLRLIYFSYDVKMKEKGDIPEGYSVSREKKERFSLILESASTNQTSMYLCASSFLGQVTYNEQFFGPGTRLTVL.

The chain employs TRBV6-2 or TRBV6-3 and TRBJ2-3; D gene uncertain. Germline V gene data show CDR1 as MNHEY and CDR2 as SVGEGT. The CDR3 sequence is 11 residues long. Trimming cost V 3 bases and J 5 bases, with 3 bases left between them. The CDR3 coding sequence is TGTGCCAGCAGTTATCAAGATACGCAGTATTTT. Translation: CASSYQDTQYF.

The DNA for the CDR3 is TGTGCCAGCAGCTTACAAAACGGGAGGTCATGGGATACGCAGTATTTT. It translates to CASSLQNGRSWDTQYF. This rearrangement joins TRBV11-2 to TRBJ2-3; 7 nucleotides agree with TRBD2. V trimming: 2 bases; J trimming: 6 bases; junction bases outside the gene matches: 11. The germline V gene has CDR1 SGHAT and CDR2 FQNNGV. This CDR3 spans 16 amino acids.

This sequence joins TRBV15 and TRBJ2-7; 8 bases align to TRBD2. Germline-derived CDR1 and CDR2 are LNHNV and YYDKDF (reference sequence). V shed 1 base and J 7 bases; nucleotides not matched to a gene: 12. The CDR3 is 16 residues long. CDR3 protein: CATSRGNSGAAMEQYF. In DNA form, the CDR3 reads TGTGCCACCAGCAGAGGGAATAGCGGGGCTGCTATGGAGCAGTACTTC.

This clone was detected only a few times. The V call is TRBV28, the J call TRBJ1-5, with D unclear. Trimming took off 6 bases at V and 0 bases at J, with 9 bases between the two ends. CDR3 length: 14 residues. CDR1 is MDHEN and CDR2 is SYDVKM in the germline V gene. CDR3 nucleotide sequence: TGTGCCAGCAGCGACATTTTTAGCAATCAGCCCCAGCATTTT. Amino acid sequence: CASSDIFSNQPQHF. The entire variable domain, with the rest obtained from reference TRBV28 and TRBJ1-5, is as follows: DVKVTQSSRYLVKRTGEKVFLECVQDMDHENMFWYRQDPGLGLRLIYFSYDVKMKEKGDIPEGYSVSREKKERFSLILESASTNQTSMYLCASSDIFSNQPQHFGDGTRLSIL.

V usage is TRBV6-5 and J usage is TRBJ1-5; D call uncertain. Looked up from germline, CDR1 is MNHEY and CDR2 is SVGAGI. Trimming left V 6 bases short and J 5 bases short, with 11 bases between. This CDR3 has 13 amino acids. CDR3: CASSPVAHQPQHF. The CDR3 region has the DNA TGTGCCAGCAGCCCCGTGGCGCATCAGCCCCAGCATTTT.

For the CDR3, the DNA is TGTGCCAGCAGTGACAGGGGGAACACTGAAGCTTTCTTT. This sequence encodes CASSDRGNTEAFF. This chain links TRBV6-6 with TRBJ1-1, with TRBD1 matching over 8 bases. The CDR3 contains 13 residues. The junction had 0 bases not matched to a gene; V was cut back by 5 bases and J by 1 base. Germline V CDR1 and CDR2: MNHNY, SVGAGI (reference sequence).

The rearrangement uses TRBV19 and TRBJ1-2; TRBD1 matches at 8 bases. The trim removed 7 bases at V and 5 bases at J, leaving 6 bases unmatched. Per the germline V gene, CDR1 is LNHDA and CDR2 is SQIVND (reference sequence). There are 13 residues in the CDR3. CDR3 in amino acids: CASKKTGAYGYTF. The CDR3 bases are TGTGCCAGTAAAAAGACAGGGGCTTATGGCTACACCTTC.

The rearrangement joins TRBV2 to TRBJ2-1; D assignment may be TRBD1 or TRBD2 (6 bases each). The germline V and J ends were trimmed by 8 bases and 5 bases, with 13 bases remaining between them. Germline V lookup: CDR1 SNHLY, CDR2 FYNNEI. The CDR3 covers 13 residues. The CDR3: CASGGGVDNEQFF. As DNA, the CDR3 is TGTGCCAGCGGAGGGGGTGTAGACAATGAGCAGTTCTTC.

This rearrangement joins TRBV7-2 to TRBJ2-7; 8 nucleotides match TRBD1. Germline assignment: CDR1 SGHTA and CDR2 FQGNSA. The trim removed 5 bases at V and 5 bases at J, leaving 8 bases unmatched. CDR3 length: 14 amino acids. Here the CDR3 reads CASSQGRTGHEQYF. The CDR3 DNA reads TGTGCCAGCAGCCAAGGAAGGACAGGGCACGAGCAGTACTTC. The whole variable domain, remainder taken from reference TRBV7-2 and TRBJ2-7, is GAGVSQSPSNKVTEKGKDVELRCDPISGHTALYWYRQSLGQGLEFLIYFQGNSAPDKSGLPSDRFSAERTGGSVSTLTIQRTQQEDSAVYLCASSQGRTGHEQYFGPGTRLTVT.

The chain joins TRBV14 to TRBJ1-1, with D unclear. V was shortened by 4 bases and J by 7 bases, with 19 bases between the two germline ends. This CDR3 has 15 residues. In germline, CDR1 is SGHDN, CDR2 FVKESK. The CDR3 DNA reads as TGTGCCAGCAGCCCCCGGGGATGGGGTGGTATTGAAGCTTTCTTT. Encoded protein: CASSPRGWGGIEAFF.

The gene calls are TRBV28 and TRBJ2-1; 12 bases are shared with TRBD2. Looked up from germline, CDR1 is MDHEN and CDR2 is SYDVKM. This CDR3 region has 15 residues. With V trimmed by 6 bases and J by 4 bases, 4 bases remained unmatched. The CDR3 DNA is TGTGCCAGCAGCCTGACTAGCGGGGGTTACAATGAGCAGTTCTTC. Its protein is CASSLTSGGYNEQFF.

The CDR3 region is CASSLQRTSGSYNEQFF. The DNA for the CDR3 is TGTGCCAGCAGCTTGCAGCGGACTAGCGGTTCCTACAATGAGCAGTTCTTC. The chain is built from TRBV7-8 and TRBJ2-1, with 10 bases matching TRBD2. CDR3 length: 17 residues. Germline V gene lookup returns CDR1 SGHVS and CDR2 FQNEAQ. Trimming at V came to 3 bases and at J to 1 base, leaving 6 bases not matched to a gene.

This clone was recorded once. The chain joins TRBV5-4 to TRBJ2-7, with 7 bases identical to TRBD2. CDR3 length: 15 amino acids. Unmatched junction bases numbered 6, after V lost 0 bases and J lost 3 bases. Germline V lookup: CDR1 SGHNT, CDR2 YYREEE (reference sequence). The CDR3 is CASSLEPAGYYEQYF. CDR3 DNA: TGTGCCAGCAGCTTGGAACCAGCGGGATACTACGAGCAGTACTTC.

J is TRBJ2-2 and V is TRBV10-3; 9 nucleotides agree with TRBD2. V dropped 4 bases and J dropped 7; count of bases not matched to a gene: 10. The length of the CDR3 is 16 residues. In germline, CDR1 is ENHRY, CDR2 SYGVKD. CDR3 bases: TGTGCCATCAGTGTCGATGCGGGAGGGCCTAACGGGGAGCTGTTTTTT. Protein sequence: CAISVDAGGPNGELFF.

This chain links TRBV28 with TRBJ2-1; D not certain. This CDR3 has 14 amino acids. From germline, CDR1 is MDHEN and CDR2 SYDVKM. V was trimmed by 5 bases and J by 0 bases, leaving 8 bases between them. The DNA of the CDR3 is TGTGCCAGCAGTCTGAGCCGCTCCTACAATGAGCAGTTCTTC. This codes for CASSLSRSYNEQFF.

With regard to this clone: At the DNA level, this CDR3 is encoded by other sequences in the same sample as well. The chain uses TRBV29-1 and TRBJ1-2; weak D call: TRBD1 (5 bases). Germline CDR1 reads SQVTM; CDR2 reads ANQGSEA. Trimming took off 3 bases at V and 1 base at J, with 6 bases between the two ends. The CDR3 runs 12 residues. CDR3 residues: CSVDDSNYGYTF. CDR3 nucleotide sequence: TGCAGCGTTGACGACAGTAACTATGGCTACACCTTC.

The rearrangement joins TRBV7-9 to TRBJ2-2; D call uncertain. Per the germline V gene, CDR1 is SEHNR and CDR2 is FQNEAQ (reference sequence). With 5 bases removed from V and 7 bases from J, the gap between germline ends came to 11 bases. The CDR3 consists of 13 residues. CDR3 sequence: CASSALVGGELFF. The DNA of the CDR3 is TGTGCCAGCAGCGCCCTGGTCGGCGGGGAGCTGTTTTTT.

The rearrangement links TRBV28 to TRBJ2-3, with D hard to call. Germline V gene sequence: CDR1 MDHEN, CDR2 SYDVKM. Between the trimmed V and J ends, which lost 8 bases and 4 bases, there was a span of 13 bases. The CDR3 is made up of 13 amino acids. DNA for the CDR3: TGTGCCAGCGCAGCCCGGTGGTCAGATACGCAGTATTTT. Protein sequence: CASAARWSDTQYF.

The CDR3 nucleotides read TGTGCCAGCAGTGAGGACAGGGCGGGCATAGAAAAACTGTTTTTT. This translates into CASSEDRAGIEKLFF. This chain connects TRBV6-1 to TRBJ1-4; 8 bases agree with TRBD1. This CDR3 spans 15 amino acids. CDR1 is MNHNS, CDR2 SASEGT, per germline. V lost 3 bases to trimming and J lost 8 bases; unmatched junction nucleotides: 8.

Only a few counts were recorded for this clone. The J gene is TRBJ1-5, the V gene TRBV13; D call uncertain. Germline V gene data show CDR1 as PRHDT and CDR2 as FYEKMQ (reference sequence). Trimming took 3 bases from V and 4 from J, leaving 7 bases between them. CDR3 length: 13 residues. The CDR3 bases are TGTGCCAGCAGCTTTATGAGTAATCAGCCCCAGCATTTT. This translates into CASSFMSNQPQHF.

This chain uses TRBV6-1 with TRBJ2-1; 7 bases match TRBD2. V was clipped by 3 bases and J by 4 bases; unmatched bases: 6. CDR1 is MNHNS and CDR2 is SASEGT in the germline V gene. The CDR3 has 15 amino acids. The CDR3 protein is CASSDRLADYNEQFF. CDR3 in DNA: TGTGCCAGCAGTGACCGGCTAGCGGATTACAATGAGCAGTTCTTC.

CDR3: CAWNEGALEKLFF. DNA for the CDR3: TGTGCCTGGAATGAGGGGGCGTTAGAAAAACTGTTTTTT. J is TRBJ1-4 and V is TRBV30; 7 nucleotides line up with TRBD1. Germline CDR1 is GTSNPN and CDR2 is SVGIG (reference sequence). The CDR3 is 13 residues long. Trimming at V came to 4 bases and at J to 8 bases, leaving 7 bases not matched to a gene. The full variable domain, with the rest looked up from reference TRBV30 and TRBJ1-4, is SQTIHQWPATLVQPVGSPLSLECTVEGTSNPNLYWYRQAAGRGLQLLFYSVGIGQISSEVPQNLSASRPQDRQFILSSKKLLLSDSGFYLCAWNEGALEKLFFGSGTQLSVL.

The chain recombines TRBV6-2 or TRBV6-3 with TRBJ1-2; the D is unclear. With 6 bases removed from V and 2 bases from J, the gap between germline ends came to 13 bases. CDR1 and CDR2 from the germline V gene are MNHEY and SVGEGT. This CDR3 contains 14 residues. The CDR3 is CASSPPMVNYGYTF. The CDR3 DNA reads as TGTGCCAGCAGCCCCCCGATGGTCAACTATGGCTACACCTTC.

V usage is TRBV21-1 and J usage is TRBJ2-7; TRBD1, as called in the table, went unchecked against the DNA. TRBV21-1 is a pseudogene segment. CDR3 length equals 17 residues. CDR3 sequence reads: CASSILETGTGGYEQYF. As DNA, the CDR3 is TGTGCCAGCAGCATCTTGGAGACCGGGACAGGGGGCTACGAGCAGTACTTC.